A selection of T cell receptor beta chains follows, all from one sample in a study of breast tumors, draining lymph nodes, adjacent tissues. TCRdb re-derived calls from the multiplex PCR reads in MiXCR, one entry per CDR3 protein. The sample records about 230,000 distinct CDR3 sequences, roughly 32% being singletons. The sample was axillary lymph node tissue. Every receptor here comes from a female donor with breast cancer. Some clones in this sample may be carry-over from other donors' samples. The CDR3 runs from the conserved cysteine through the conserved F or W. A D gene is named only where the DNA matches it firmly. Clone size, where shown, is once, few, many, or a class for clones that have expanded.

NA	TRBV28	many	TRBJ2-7	TGTGCCAGCAGTCCCCCCCGGACCAAGCAGTACTTC	CASSPPRTKQYF
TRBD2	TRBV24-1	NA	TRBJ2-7	TGTGCCACCAGTACCCCCGGGACTAGCGGGAGATACGAGCAGTACTTC	CATSTPGTSGRYEQYF
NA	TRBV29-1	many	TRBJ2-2	TGCAGCGTTGCCCGCACGGGAAAGACCGGGGAGCTGTTTTTT	CSVARTGKTGELFF
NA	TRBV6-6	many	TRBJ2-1	TGTGCCAGCAGTCTTTTTGGCGAGCAGTTCTTC	CASSLFGEQFF
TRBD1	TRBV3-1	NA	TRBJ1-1	TGTGCCAGCAGCCGCAGGGGGCAAAGGATTAACACTGAAGCTTTCTTT	CASSRRGQRINTEAFF
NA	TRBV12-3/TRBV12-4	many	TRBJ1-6	TGTGCCAGCAGTTTCACCGGGGGAACCGATTCACCCCTCCACTTT	CASSFTGGTDSPLHF
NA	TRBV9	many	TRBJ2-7	TGTGCCAGCAGCCGGAGGGGGGGGACAGGTGACTACGAGCAGTACTTC	CASSRRGGTGDYEQYF
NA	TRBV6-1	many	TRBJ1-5	TGTGCCAGCAGTGAGGTGGGTTATAGCAATCAGCCCCAGCATTTT	CASSEVGYSNQPQHF
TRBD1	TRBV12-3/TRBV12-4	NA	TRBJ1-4	TGTGCCAGCAGTTTTCGACAGGGGAGTCCTAACACCTCAGAAAAACTGTTTTTT	CASSFRQGSPNTSEKLFF
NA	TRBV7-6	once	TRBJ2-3	TGTGCCAGCAGCTTAAGTTGGGCAGAGCCAGATACACAGTATTTT	CASSLSWAEPDTQYF
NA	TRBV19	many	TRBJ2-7	TGTGCCAGTAGTATGGGGAGCCGGAGCCACGAGCAGTACTTC	CASSMGSRSHEQYF
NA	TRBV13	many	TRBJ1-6	TGTGCCAGCAGCTTAACAGATAATAATTCACCCCTCCACTTT	CASSLTDNNSPLHF
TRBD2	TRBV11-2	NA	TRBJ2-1	TGTGCCAGAACCAGCAGCTTAAGACTAGCGGGAGCCTACAATGAGCAGTTCTTC	CARTSSLRLAGAYNEQFF
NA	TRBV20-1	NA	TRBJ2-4	TGCAGTACTAGTCCTTCCTACGGGCAGTACTTC	CSTSPSYGQYF
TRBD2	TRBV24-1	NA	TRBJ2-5	TGTGCCACCAGTGCCCTTAGCGGGTGGCGAGGCTTGGAGACCCAGTACTTC	CATSALSGWRGLETQYF
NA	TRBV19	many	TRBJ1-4	TGTGCCAGTAGGGGGGCTGAAGGTGAAAAACTGTTTTTT	CASRGAEGEKLFF
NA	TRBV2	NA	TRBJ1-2	TGTGCCAGCAGTGCGGATCAATGGCTATCCTATGGCTACACCTTC	CASSADQWLSYGYTF
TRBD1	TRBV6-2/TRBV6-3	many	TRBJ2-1	TGTGCCAGCAGGGATATCAACAGGGGCAATGAGCAGTTCTTC	CASRDINRGNEQFF
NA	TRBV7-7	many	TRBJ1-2	TGTGCCAGCAGCTTAGTTGGGGTTTACGGCGGCCTTACCCGTGGCTACACCTTC	CASSLVGVYGGLTRGYTF
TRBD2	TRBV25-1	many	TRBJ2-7	TGTAAACCAAACGGGGGGACTAGCGGGCCCTACGAGCAGTACTTC	CKPNGGTSGPYEQYF
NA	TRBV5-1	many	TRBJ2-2	TGCGCCAGCAGCTTGGGTCGGGGCTCGTACACCGGGGAGCTGTTTTTT	CASSLGRGSYTGELFF
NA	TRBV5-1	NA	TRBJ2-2	TGCGCCAGCGGTATACAGGGGCGAGGCACCCGGGAGCTGTTTTTC	CASGIQGRGTRELFF
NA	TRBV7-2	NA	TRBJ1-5	TGTGCCAGCGGCCAAGACCGAGATAGCAATCAGCCCCAGCATTTT	CASGQDRDSNQPQHF
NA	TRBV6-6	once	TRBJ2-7	TGTGCCAGCACCGCCGCGGCTATAAGGGCATACGATCAGTACTTC	CASTAAAIRAYDQYF
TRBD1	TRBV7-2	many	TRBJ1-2	TGTGCCAGCAGTCCCACCGGACAGGGAGGCTATGGCTACACCTTC	CASSPTGQGGYGYTF
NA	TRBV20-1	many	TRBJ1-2	TGCAGTGCTAGAGATCCCAGATCCCCTAACTATGGCTACACCTTC	CSARDPRSPNYGYTF
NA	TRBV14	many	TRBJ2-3	TGTGCCAGCAGCCAAAGGAACCAGGGAGGCACAGATACGCAGTATTTT	CASSQRNQGGTDTQYF
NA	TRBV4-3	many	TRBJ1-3	TGCGCCAGCAGCCAAGCCGCCTTCGGAAACACCATATATTTT	CASSQAAFGNTIYF
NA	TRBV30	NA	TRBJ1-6	TGTGCCTGGAGTCCCGGGCCTAGACGCTATAATTCACCCCTCCACTTT	CAWSPGPRRYNSPLHF
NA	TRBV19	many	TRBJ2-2	TGTGCCAGTAGTATGAGAGGACACTCGAACACCGGGGAGCTGTTTTTT	CASSMRGHSNTGELFF
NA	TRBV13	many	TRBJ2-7	TGTGCCAGCAGCTTAGGAGGGAACGAGCAGTACTTC	CASSLGGNEQYF
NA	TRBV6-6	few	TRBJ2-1	TGTGCCAGCAGTCACTCGACATCTCAAGGCTCCTACAATGAGCAGTTCTTC	CASSHSTSQGSYNEQFF
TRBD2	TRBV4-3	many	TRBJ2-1	TGCGCCAGCAGCCAAGAGCCAGCGGGATGGAATGAGCAGTTCTTC	CASSQEPAGWNEQFF
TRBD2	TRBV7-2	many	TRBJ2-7	TGTGCCAGCAGCTTGCAAAAACCGGGACTAGCGGGCTACGAGCAGTACTTC	CASSLQKPGLAGYEQYF
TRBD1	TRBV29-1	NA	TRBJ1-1	TGCAGCGTCCTCTCCGGGACAGGGGGCAAAGCTTTCTTT	CSVLSGTGGKAFF
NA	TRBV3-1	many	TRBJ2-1	TGTGCCAGCAGCCAAGATGGATTGTCTAGGGTGGGGTACAATGAGCAGTTCTTC	CASSQDGLSRVGYNEQFF
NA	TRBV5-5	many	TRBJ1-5	TGTGCCAGCAGCGAGGACTTCCCCAATCAGCCCCAGCATTTT	CASSEDFPNQPQHF
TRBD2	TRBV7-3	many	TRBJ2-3	TGTGCCAGCAGCATCGGGGGGGGAGATACGCAGTATTTT	CASSIGGGDTQYF
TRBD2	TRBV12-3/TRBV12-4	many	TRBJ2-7	TGTGCCAGCAGTCCACTAGCGGGGTCCCCCTACGAGCAGTACTTC	CASSPLAGSPYEQYF
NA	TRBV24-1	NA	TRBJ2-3	TGTGCCACCAGTGATTTCACCGGCACTGATACGCAGTATTTT	CATSDFTGTDTQYF
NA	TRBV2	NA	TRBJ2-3	TGTGCCAGCAGTATTGGACCGCTGACAGATACGCAGTATTTT	CASSIGPLTDTQYF
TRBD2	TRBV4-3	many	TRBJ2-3	TGCGCCAGCAGCCAAGACGGGACTAGGTCTGATACGCAGTATTTT	CASSQDGTRSDTQYF
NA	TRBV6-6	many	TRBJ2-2	TGTGCCAGCACCCTGGGAACCGGGGAGCTGTTTTTT	CASTLGTGELFF
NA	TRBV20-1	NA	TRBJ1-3	TGCAGTGCTAGAAAGGGGGGGGGCCGAGCCCCTGGAAACACCATATATTTT	CSARKGGGRAPGNTIYF
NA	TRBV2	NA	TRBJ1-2	TGTGCTAGAACAGGGACTTCTAACTATGGCTACACCTTC	CARTGTSNYGYTF
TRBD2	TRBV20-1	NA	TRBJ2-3	TGCAGTGCTAGGATTAGCGGGAGGGCGGATACGCAGTATTTT	CSARISGRADTQYF
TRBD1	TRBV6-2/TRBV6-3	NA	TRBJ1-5	TGTGCCAGCAATCGATCAGGGGGCAGCAATCAGCCCCAGCATTTT	CASNRSGGSNQPQHF
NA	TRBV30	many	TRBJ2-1	TGTGCCTGGAGTGTGTTGTATGAGCAGTTCTTC	CAWSVLYEQFF